This TCR beta chain was found in a study of blood T cell repertoires in COVID-19. About this clone: At one boundary the junction diverges from the germline segment, which might be a read error.

Original data processing: Reference gene primer amplification yielded estimated nucleated cell counts. Measured with immunoSEQ multiplex PCR; TCRdb has only the in-frame clones, and not every one. From that table come the V and J calls and clone size; the DNA was used to work out D and trimming. The table shows roughly 100,000 clones, with 87% occurring only once. Material for sequencing was peripheral blood. This clonotype was obtained from a man aged 45-65 years with acute or convalescent COVID-19.

The CDR3 sequence: CASTANPFFGF. Written as DNA, the CDR3 is TGTGCCAGCACCGCCAACCCTTTTTTCGGCTTC. J is TRBJ2-7 and V is TRBV12-3 or TRBV12-4; D not resolved. CDR3 size: 11 residues.